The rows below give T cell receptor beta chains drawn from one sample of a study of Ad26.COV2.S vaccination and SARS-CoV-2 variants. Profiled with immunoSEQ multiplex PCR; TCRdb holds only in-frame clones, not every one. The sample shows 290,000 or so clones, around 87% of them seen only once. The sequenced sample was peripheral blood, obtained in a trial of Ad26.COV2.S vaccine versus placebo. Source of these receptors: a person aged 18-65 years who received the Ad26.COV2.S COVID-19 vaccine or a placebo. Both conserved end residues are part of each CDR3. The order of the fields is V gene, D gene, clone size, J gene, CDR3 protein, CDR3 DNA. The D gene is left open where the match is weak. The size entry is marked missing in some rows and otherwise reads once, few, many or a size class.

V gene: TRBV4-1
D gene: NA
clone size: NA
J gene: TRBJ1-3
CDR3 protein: CASSQAPGTRYSGNTIYF
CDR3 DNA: TGCGCCAGCAGCCAAGCCCCCGGGACAAGGTACTCTGGAAACACCATATATTTT

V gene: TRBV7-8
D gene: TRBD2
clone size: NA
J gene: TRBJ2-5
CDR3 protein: CASSPSGEETQYF
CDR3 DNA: TGTGCCAGCAGCCCTAGCGGGGAAGAGACCCAGTACTTC

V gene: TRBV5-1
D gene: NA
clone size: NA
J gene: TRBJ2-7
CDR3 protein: CASSEIVGFGDEQYF
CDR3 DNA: TGCGCCAGCAGCGAAATAGTGGGCTTCGGGGACGAGCAGTACTTC

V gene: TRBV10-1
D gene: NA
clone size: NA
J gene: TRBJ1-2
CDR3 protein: CASSEGPTYGYTF
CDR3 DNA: TGCGCCAGCAGTGAGGGCCCGACCTATGGCTACACCTTC

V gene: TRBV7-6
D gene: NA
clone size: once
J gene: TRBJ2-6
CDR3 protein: CASSLGLRSSGANVLTF
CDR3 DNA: TGTGCCAGCAGCTTAGGTCTGCGAAGCTCTGGGGCCAACGTCCTGACTTTC

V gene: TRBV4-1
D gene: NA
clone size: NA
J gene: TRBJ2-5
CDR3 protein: CASSRSGETQYF
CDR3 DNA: TGCGCCAGCAGCCGGTCGGGGGAGACCCAGTACTTC

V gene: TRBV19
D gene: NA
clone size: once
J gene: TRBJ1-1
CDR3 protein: CASTESGRGTEAFF
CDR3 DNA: TGTGCCAGTACCGAATCTGGGCGAGGGACTGAAGCTTTCTTT

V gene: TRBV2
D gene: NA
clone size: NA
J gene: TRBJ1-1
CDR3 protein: CASSPREVGGTEAFF
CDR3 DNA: TGTGCCAGTTCCCCCCGGGAGGTAGGCGGCACTGAAGCTTTCTTT

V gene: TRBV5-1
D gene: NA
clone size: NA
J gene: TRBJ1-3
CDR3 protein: CASSFQGNGNTIYF
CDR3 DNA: TGCGCCAGCAGCTTCCAGGGGAACGGAAACACCATATATTTT

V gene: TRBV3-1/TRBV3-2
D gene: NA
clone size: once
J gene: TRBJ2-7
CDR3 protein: CASSQDGIAEALDEQYF
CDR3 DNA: TGTGCCAGCAGCCAAGATGGGATAGCGGAAGCTCTGGACGAGCAGTACTTC

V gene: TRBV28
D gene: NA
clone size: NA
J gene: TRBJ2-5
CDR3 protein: CASSLLDPGENQETQYF
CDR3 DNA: TGTGCCAGCAGTTTACTGGATCCGGGGGAAAACCAAGAGACCCAGTACTTC

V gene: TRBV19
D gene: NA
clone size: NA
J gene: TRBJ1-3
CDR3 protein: CASTPRGRPGGNTIYF
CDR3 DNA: TGTGCCAGTACTCCCCGGGGAAGGCCGGGTGGAAACACCATATATTTT

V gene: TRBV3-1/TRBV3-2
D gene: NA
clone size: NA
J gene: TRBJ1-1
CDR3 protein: CASSQGGNTEAFF
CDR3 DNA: TGTGCCAGCAGCCAAGGAGGGAACACTGAAGCTTTCTTT

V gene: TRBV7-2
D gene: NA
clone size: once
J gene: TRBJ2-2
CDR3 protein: CASSFPDRSNTGELFF
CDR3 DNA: TGTGCCAGCAGCTTTCCTGACAGGTCGAACACCGGGGAGCTGTTTTTT

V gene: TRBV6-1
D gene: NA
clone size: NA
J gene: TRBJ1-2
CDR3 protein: CASRRAGANYGYTF
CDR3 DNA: TGTGCCAGCAGGCGAGCGGGGGCCAACTATGGCTACACCTTC

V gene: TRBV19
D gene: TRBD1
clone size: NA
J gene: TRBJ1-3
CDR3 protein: CASSGGQGTISGSGNTIYF
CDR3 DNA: TGTGCCAGTAGTGGGGGACAGGGGACCATATCGGGCTCTGGAAACACCATATATTTT

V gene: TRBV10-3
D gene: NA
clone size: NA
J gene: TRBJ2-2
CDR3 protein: CAITPTPAENTGELFF
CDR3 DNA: TGTGCCATCACCCCCACGCCAGCGGAAAACACCGGGGAGCTGTTTTTT

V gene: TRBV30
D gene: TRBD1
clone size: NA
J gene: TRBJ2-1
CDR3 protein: CAWSRQGYNEQFF
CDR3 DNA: TGTGCCTGGAGTAGACAGGGGTACAATGAGCAGTTCTTC

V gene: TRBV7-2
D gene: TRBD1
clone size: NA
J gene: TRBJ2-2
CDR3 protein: CASSLQGQGVTGELFF
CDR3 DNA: TGTGCCAGCAGCTTACAAGGACAGGGGGTTACCGGGGAGCTGTTTTTT

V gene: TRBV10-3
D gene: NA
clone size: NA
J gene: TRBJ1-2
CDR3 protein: CATLESGYTF
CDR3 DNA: TGTGCCACCCTTGAGTCTGGCTACACCTTC

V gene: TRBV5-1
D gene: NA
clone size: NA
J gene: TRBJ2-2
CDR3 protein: CASSSRVENTGELFF
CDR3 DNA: TGCGCCAGCAGCTCACGGGTTGAGAACACCGGGGAGCTGTTTTTT

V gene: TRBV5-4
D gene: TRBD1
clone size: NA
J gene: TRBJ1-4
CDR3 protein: CASSLAGQGSEKLFF
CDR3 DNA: TGTGCCAGCAGCTTGGCCGGACAGGGGAGTGAAAAACTGTTTTTT

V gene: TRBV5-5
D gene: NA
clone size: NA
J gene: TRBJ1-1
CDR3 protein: CASSWGGGTEAFF
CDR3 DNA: TGTGCCAGCAGCTGGGGCGGGGGCACTGAAGCTTTCTTT

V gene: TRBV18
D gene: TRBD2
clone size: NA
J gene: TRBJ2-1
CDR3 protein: CASQESGGNEQFF
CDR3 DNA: TGTGCCAGCCAAGAGTCGGGGGGAAATGAGCAGTTCTTC

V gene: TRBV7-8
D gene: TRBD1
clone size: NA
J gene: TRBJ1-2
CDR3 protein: CASSVVSGQGNGYTF
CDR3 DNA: TGTGCCAGCAGCGTAGTATCCGGACAGGGGAATGGCTACACCTTC

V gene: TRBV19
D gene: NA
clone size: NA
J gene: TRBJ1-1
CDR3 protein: CASRPRGISTEAFF
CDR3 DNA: TGTGCCAGCCGACCTAGGGGGATTTCCACTGAAGCTTTCTTT

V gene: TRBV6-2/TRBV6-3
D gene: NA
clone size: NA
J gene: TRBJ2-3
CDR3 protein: CASSYRATSTDTQYF
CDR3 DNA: TGTGCCAGCAGTTACCGCGCGACTAGCACAGATACGCAGTATTTT

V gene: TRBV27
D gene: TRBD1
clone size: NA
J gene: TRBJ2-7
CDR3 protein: CASSERQGATYEQYF
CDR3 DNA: TGTGCCAGCAGTGAGCGACAGGGGGCTACCTACGAGCAGTACTTC

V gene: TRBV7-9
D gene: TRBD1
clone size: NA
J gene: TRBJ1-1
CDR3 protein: CASSLRGPEAFF
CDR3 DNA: TGTGCCAGCAGCTTAAGGGGGCCTGAAGCTTTCTTT

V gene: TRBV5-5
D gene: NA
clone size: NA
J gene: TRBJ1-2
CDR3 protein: CASSLVSGNFYGYTF
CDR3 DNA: TGTGCCAGCAGCTTGGTGAGCGGAAACTTTTATGGCTACACCTTC

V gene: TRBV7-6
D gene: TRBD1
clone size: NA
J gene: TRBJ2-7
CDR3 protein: CASSSGTGPYEQYF
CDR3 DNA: TGTGCCAGCAGCTCCGGGACAGGTCCCTACGAGCAGTACTTC

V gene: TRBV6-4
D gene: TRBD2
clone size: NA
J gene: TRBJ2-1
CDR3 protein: CASSDPLTSGMDNEQFF
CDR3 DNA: TGTGCCAGCAGTGACCCTTTGACTAGCGGGATGGACAATGAGCAGTTCTTC

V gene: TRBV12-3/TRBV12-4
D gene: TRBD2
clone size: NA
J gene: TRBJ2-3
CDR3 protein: CASKAGAYTQYF
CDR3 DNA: TGTGCCAGCAAAGCGGGGGCCTATACGCAGTATTTT

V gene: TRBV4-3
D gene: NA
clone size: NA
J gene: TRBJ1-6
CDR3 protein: CASSQDSDTWNSPLHF
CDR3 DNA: TGCGCCAGCAGCCAAGATTCGGACACTTGGAATTCACCCCTCCACTTT

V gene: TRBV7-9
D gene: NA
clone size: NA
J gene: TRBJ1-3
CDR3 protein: CASSRFGNTIYF
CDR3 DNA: TGTGCCAGCAGCAGATTCGGAAACACCATATATTTT

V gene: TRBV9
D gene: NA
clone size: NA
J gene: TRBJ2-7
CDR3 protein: CASSVAPAASYEQYF
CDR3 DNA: TGTGCCAGCAGCGTAGCCCCCGCGGCCTCCTACGAGCAGTACTTC

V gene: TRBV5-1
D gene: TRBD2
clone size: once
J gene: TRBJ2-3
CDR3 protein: CASSMSGGLQDTQYF
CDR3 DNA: TGCGCCAGCAGCATGAGCGGGGGGCTCCAAGATACGCAGTATTTT

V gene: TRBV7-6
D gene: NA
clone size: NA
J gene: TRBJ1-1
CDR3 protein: CASSSRPNTEAFF
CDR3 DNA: TGTGCCAGCAGCTCTCGGCCGAACACTGAAGCTTTCTTT

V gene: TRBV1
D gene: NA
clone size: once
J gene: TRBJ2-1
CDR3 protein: CTSSQSKTGSSYNEQFF
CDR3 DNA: TGCACCAGCAGCCAATCCAAGACGGGAAGCTCCTACAATGAGCAGTTCTTC

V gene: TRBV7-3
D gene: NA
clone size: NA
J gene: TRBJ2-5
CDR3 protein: CASSLNGAARGETQYF
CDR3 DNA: TGTGCCAGCAGCTTAAATGGGGCGGCCCGGGGGGAGACCCAGTACTTC

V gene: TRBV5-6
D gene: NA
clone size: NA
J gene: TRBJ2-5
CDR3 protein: CASSFKGEETQYF
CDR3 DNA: TGTGCCAGCAGCTTTAAGGGGGAAGAGACCCAGTACTTC

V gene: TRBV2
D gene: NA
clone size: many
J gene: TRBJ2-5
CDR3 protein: CASRVFSGETQYF
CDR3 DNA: TGTGCCAGCAGGGTATTTTCGGGAGAGACCCAGTACTTC

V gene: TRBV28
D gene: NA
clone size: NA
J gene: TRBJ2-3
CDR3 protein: CASSFLRRDPITDTQYF
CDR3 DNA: TGTGCCAGCAGTTTTCTTCGGCGGGACCCAATCACAGATACGCAGTATTTT

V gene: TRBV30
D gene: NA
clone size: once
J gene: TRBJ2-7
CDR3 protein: CAWSKGLNYEQYF
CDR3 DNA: TGTGCCTGGAGTAAGGGATTGAACTACGAGCAGTACTTC

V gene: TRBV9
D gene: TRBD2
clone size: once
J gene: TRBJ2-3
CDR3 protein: CASSEELAGNTDTQYF
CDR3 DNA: TGTGCCAGCAGCGAAGAACTAGCGGGGAACACAGATACGCAGTATTTT

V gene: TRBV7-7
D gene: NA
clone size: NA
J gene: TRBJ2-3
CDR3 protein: CASSLGLGDTDTQYF
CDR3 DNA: TGTGCTAGCAGCTTAGGGCTAGGTGACACAGATACGCAGTATTTT

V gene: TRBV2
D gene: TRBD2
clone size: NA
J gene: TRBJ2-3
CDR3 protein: CASRDWGGRWADTQYF
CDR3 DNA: TGTGCCAGCAGGGACTGGGGCGGGAGGTGGGCAGATACGCAGTATTTT

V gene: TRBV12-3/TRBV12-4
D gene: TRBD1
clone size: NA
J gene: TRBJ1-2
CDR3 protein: CASSPTGTYGYTF
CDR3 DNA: TGTGCCAGCAGTCCGACAGGGACCTATGGCTACACCTTC

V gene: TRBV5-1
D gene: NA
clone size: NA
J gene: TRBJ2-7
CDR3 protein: CASAGDPGPYEQYF
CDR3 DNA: TGCGCCAGCGCAGGCGACCCCGGCCCCTACGAGCAGTACTTC

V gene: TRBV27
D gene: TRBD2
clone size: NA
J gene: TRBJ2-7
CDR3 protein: CASSSRSSGSGGYEQYF
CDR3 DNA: TGTGCCAGCAGTTCCAGGTCTAGCGGGAGTGGAGGGTACGAGCAGTACTTC

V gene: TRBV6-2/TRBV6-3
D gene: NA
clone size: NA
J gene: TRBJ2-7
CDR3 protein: CASSYGPPEQYF
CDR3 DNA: TGTGCCAGCAGTTATGGGCCGCCCGAGCAGTACTTC

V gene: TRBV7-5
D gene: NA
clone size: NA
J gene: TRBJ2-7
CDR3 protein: CVRSQPPGTGSEQYF
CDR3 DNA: TGTGTCAGAAGCCAACCACCCGGGACAGGGTCAGAGCAGTACTTC

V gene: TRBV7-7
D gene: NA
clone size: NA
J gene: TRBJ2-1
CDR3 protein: CASSLEATGGEQFF
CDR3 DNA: TGTGCCAGCAGCTTAGAGGCCACCGGGGGTGAGCAGTTCTTC